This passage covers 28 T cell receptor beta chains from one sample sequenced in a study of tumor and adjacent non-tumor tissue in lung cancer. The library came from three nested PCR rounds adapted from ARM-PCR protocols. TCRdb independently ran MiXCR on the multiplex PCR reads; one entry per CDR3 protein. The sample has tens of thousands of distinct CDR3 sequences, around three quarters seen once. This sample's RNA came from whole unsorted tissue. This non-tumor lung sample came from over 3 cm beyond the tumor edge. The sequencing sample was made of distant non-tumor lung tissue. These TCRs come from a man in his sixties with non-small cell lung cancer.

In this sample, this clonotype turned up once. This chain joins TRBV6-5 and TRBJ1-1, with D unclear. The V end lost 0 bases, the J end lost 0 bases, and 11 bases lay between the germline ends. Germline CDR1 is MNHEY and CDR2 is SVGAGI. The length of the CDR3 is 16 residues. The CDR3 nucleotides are TGTGCCAGCAGTTACTCGATAACAGATGTGAACACTGAAGCTTTCTTT. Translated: CASSYSITDVNTEAFF.

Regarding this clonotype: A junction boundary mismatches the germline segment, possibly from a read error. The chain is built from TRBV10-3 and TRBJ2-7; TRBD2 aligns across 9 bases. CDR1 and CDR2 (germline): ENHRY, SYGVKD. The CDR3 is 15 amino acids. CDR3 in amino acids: CAISDFSGSSYEQHF. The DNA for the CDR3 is TGTGCCATCAGTGACTTTAGCGGGAGTTCCTACGAGCAGCACTTC.

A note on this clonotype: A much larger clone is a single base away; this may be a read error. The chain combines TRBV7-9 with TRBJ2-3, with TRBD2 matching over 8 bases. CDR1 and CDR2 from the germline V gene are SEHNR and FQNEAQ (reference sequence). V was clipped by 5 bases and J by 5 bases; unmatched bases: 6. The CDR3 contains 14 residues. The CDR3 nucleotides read TGTGCCAGCAGCATTAGCGGGGACCGAGATACGCAGTATTTT. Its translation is CASSISGDRDTQYF.

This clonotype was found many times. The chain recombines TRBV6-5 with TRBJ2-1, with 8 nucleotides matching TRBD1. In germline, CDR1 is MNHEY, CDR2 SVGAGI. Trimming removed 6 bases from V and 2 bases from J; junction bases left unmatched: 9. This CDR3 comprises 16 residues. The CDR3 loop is CASRPDRGPPYNEQFF. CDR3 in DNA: TGTGCCAGCAGGCCAGACAGGGGACCCCCCTACAATGAGCAGTTCTTC.

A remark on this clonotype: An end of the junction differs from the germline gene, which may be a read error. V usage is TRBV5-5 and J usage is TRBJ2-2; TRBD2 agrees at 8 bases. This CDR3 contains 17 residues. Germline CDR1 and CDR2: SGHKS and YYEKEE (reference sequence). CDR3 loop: CTSSLVSGAPNTVELFF. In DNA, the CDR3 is TGTACCAGCAGCTTGGTTAGCGGGGCCCCGAACACCGTGGAGCTGTTTTTT. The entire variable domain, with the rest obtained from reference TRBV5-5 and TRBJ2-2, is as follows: DAGVTQSPTHLIKTRGQQVTLRCSPISGHKSVSWYQQVLGQGPQFIFQYYEKEERGRGNFPDRFSARQFPNYSSELNVNALLLGDSALYLCTSSLVSGAPNTVELFFGEGSRLTVL.

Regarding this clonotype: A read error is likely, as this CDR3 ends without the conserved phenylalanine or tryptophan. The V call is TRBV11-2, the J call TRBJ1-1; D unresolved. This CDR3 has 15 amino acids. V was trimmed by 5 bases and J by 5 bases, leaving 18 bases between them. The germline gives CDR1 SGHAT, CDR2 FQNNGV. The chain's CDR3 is CASSMGSNKNTEAFI. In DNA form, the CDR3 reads TGTGCCAGCAGCATGGGCTCGAACAAGAATACTGAAGCTTTCATT.

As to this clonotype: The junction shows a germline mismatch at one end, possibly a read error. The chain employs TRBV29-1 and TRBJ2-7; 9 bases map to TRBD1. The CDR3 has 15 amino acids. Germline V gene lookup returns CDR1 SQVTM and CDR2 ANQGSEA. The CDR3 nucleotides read TGCATCGTAACAAGGGGGGGACAGGGTTCCCACGAACAGTACTTC. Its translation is CIVTRGGQGSHEQYF.

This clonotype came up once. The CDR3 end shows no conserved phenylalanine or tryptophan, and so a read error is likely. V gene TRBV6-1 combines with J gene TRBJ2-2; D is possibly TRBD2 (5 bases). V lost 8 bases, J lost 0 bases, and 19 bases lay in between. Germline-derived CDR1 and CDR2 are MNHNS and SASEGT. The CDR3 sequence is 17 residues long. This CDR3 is CASQLTTSGANTGELFI. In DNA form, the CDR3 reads TGTGCCAGCCAGTTGACAACTAGTGGGGCGAACACCGGGGAGCTGTTTATT.

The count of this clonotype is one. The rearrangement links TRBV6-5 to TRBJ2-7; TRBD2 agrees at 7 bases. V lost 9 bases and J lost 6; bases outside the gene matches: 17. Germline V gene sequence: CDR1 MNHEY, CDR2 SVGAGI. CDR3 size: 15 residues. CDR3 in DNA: TGTGCCAGGACTTACTCGAGGCGGGAGATGGCCGAGCAGTACTTC. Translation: CARTYSRREMAEQYF.

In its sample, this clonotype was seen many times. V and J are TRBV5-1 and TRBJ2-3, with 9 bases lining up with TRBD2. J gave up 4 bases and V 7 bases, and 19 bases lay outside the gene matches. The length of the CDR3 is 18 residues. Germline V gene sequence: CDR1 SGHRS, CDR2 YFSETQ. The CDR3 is CASRRGDSGRNLADTQYF. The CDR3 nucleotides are TGCGCCAGCCGCCGAGGTGACAGCGGGAGGAATCTGGCAGATACGCAGTATTTT.

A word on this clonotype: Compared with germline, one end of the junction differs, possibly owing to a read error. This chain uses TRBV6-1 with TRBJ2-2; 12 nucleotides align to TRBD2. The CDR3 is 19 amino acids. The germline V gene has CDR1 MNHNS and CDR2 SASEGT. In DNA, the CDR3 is TGTGCCAGCAGTGACAGGACGGGACTAGCGGGCTGGACGGCCGGGGAGCTGTTGTTT. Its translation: CASSDRTGLAGWTAGELLF.

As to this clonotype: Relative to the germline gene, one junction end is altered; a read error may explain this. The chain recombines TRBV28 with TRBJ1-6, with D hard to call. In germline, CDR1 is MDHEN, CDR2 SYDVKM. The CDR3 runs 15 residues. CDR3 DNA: TGTGCCAGTAGTTTTAAGAGCTCCTATAATTCACCCCTCCACTTT. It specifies CASSFKSSYNSPLHF.

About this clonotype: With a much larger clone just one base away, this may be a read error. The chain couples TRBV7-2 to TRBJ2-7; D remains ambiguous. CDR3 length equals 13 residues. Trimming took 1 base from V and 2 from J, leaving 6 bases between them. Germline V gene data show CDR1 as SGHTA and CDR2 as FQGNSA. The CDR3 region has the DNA TGTACCAGCAGCTTAGGTTGGGCCTACGAGCAGTACTTC. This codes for CTSSLGWAYEQYF. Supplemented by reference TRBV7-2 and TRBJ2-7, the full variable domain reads GAGVSQSPSNKVTEKGKDVELRCDPISGHTALYWYRQSLGQGLEFLIYFQGNSAPDKSGLPSDRFSAERTGGSVSTLTIQRTQQEDSAVYLCTSSLGWAYEQYFGPGTRLTVT.

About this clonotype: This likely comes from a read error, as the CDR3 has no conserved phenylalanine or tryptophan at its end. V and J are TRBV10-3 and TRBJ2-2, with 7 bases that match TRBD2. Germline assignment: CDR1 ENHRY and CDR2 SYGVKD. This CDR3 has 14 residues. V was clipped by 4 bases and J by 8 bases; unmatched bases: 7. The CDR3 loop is CAISVAGVRGELFL. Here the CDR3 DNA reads TGTGCCATCAGTGTGGCGGGAGTCCGTGGGGAGCTGTTTCTT.

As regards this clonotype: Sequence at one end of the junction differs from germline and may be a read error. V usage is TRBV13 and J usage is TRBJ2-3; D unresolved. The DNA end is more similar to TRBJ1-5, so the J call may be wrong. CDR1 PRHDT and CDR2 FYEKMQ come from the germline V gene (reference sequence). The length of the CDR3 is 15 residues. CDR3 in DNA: TGTGCCAGCAACTTAGCGAGGCAAAACACAGATACGCAGCATTTT. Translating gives CASNLARQNTDTQHF.

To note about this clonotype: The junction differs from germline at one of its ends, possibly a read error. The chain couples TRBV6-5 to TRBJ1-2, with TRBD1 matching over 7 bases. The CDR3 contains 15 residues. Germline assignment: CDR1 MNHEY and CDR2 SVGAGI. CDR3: CASSSQTGVAYGYTF. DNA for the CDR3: TGTGCCAGCAGTTCCCAAACAGGGGTCGCCTATGGCTACACGTTC.

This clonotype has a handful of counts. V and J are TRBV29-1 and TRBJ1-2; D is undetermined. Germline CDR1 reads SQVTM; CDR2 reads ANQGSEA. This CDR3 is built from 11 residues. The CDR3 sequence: CSVFGHGDYTF. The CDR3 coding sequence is TGCAGTGTATTTGGGCATGGTGACTACACCTTC.

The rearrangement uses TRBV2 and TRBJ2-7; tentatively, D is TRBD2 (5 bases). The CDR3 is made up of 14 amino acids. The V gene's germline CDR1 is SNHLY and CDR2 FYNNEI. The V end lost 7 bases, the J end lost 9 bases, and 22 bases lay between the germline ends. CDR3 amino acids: CASITRLSDHGQYF. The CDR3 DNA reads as TGTGCCAGCATCACCCGTCTTAGCGATCACGGGCAGTACTTC.

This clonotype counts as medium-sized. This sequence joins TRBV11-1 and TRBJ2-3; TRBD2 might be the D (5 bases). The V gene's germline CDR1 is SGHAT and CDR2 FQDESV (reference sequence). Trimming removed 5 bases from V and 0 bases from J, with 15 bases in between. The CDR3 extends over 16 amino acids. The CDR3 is CASSPAPGMSTDTQYF. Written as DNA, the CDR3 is TGTGCCAGCAGCCCAGCCCCCGGGATGAGCACAGATACGCAGTATTTT.

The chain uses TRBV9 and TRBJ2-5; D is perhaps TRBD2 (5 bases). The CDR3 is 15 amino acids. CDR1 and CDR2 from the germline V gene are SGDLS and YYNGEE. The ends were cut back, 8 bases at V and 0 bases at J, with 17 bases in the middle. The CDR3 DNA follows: TGTGCCAGTAGTGCACTAGGCGCGTACCAAGAGACCCAGTACTTC. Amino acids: CASSALGAYQETQYF.

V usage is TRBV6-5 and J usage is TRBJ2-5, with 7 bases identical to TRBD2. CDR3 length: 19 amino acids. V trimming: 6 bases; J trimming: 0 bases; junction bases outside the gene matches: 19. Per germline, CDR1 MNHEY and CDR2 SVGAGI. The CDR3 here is CASSHERLAGGAYQETQYF. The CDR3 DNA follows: TGTGCCAGCAGCCATGAGAGACTAGCAGGAGGTGCCTACCAAGAGACCCAGTACTTC.

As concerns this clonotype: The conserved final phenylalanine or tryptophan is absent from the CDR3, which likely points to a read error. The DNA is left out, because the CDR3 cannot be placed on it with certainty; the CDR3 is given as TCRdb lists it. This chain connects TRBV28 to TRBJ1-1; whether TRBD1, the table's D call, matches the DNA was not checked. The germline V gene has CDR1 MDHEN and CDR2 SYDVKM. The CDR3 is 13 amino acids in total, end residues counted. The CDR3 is CASSRAGTTLTFI.

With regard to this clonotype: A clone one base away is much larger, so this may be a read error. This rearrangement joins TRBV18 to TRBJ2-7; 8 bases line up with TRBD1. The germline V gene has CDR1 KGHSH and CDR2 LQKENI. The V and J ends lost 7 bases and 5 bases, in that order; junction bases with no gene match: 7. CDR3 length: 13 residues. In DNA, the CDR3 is TGTGCCAGCTTACAGACAGGGGTGGACGAGCAGTACTTC. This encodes CASLQTGVDEQYF. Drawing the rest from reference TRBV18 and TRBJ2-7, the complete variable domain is NAGVMQNPRHLVRRRGQEARLRCSPMKGHSHVYWYRQLPEEGLKFMVYLQKENIIDESGMPKERFSAEFPKEGPSILRIQQVVRGDSAAYFCASLQTGVDEQYFGPGTRLTVT.

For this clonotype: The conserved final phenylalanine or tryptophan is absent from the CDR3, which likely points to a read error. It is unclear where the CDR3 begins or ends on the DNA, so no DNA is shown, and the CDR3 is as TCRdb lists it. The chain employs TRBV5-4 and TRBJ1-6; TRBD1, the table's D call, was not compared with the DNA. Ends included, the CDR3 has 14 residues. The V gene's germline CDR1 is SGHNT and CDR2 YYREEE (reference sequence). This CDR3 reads CASGIQGRNSPLLS.

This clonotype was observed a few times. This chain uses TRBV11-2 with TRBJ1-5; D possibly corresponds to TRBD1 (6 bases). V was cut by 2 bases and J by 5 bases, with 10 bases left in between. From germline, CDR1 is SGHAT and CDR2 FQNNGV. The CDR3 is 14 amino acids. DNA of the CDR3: TGTGCCAGCAGCTTAACAGGGACGGATCAGCCCCAGCATTTT. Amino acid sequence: CASSLTGTDQPQHF. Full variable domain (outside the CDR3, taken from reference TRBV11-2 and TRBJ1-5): EAGVAQSPRYKIIEKRQSVAFWCNPISGHATLYWYQQILGQGPKLLIQFQNNGVVDDSQLPKDRFSAERLKGVDSTLKIQPAKLEDSAVYLCASSLTGTDQPQHFGDGTRLSIL.

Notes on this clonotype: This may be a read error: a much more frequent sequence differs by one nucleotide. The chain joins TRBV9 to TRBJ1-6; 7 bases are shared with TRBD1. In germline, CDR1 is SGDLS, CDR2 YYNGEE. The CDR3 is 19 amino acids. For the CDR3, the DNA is TGTGCCAGCAGCGACCGGGACAGCGCACGTCACCTTGGTAATTCACCCCCCCACTTT. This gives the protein CASSDRDSARHLGNSPPHF.

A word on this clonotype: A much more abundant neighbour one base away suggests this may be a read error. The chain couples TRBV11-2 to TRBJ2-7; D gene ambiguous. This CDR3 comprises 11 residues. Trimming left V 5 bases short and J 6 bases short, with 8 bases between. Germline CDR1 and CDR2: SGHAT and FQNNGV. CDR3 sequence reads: CASSGHGEQYF. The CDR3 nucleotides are TGTGCCAGCAGCGGTCATGGCGAGCAGTACTTC.

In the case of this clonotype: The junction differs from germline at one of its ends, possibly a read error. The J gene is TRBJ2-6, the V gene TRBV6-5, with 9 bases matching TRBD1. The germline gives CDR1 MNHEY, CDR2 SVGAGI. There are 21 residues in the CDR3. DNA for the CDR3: TGTGCCAGTAGTTACTCGGTCATAGGGACAGGGAGGAGGTCTGGGGCCGACGTCCTGACTTTC. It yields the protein CASSYSVIGTGRRSGADVLTF.